Each of the 2 T cell receptor beta chains below was sequenced from the same sample in a study of T cells after yellow fever vaccination. TCRdb analysed the 5' RACE reads with MiXCR anew, one entry per CDR3 protein. The table shows 100,000 to 150,000 distinct CDR3 sequences, with nearly 15% occurring only once. Sequencing was performed on CD8+ T cells sorted from PBMCs, taken 5 days after the yellow fever booster vaccination. Receptor source: a man between 18 and 35 years old who received the YFV17D yellow fever vaccine.

This clonotype occurred a few times. The J gene is TRBJ1-1, the V gene TRBV4-1; the D is unclear. Trimming stripped 1 base from V and 5 bases from J, with 8 bases between. Germline CDR1 reads MGHRA; CDR2 reads YSYEKL. The CDR3 has 13 amino acids. CDR3 nucleotides: TGCGCCAGCAGCCAAGCGAGGGATACTGAAGCTTTCTTT. It specifies CASSQARDTEAFF.

This clonotype was detected only a few times. The chain is built from TRBV16 and TRBJ1-1; D call uncertain. Germline-derived CDR1 and CDR2 are KGHSY and FQNENV. V was cut by 3 bases and J by 7 bases, with 9 bases left in between. The CDR3 spans 12 residues. In DNA, the CDR3 is TGTGCCAGCAGCCATGAAACTCTTGAAGCTTTCTTT. This sequence encodes CASSHETLEAFF.